The T cell receptor (beta chain) described here comes from a study of T-cell memory formation after mild COVID-19. Turning to the study itself: Clustering of TCRs was largely donor specific.

V was trimmed by 7 bases and J by 6 bases, leaving 10 bases between them. The CDR3 contains 12 residues. In this sample, this clonotype turned up a few times. Its antigen is unidentified. UMIs and sample barcodes were carried by the TCR alpha and TCR beta cDNA libraries that 5'RACE produced using constant-segment primers. TCRdb used MiXCR to reprocess the 5' RACE reads, holding one entry per CDR3 protein. This sample yields a few hundred thousand distinct CDR3 sequences, of which roughly 15% are seen a single time; 20% to 25% belongs to the top ten. Whole-study results and caveats: Most CD4+ clones that shrank were in CM and EM, while CD8+ ones turned up in EMRA.

The chain is built from TRBV23-1 and TRBJ1-5; D remains unclear. TRBV23-1 is recorded as an ORF, its role being uncertain. The sample taken for sequencing was PBMCs or a T cell subset sorted from them (not recorded which). This sequence was found in a man between 18 and 29 years old who had mild COVID-19 (a few samples of this study predate the infection). Cell type and time point are not known. The chain's CDR3 is CASTLVCQPQHF. As DNA, the CDR3 is TGCGCCAGCACCCTCGTTTGTCAGCCCCAGCATTTT.